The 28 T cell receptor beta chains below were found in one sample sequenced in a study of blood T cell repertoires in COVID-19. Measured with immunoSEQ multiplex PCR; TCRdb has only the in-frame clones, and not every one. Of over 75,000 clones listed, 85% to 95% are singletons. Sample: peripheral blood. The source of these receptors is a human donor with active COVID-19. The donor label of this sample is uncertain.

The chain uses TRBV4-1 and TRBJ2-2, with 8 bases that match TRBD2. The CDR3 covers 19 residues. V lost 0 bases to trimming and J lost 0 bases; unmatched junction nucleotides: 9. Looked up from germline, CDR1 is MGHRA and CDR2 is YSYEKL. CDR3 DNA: TGCGCCAGCAGCCAAGAGTCGGGCGGGGGGAAACCGAACACCGGGGAGCTGTTTTTT. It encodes CASSQESGGGKPNTGELFF.

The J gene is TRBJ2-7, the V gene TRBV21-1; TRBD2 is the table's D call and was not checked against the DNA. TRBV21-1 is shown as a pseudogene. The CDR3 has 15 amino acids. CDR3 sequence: CASSKTSGVSYEQYF. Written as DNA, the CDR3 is TGTGCCAGCAGCAAAACTAGCGGGGTCTCCTACGAGCAGTACTTC.

The CDR3 sequence is CASSYEREGGNYGYTF. CDR3 in DNA: TGTGCCAGCAGTTACGAAAGGGAAGGGGGTAACTATGGCTACACCTTC. J is TRBJ1-2 and V is TRBV6-5; TRBD1 might be the D (6 bases). Deletions cut 2 bases from V and 1 base from J, with 14 bases between. The CDR3 totals 16 residues. Looked up from germline, CDR1 is MNHEY and CDR2 is SVGAGI.

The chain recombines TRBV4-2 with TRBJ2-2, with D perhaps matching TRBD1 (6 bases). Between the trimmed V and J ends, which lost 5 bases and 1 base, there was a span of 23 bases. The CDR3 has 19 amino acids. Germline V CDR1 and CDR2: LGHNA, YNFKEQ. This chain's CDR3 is CASSVEWDLRGQNTGELFF. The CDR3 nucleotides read TGTGCCAGCAGCGTCGAGTGGGACCTACGGGGACAGAACACCGGGGAGCTGTTTTTT.

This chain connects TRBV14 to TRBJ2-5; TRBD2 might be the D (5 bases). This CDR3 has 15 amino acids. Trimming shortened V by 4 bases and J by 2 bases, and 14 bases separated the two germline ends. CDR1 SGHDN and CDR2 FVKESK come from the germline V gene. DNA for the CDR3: TGTGCCAGCAGCCTCAGAGGGCCCGTTCAAGAGACCCAGTACTTC. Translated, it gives CASSLRGPVQETQYF.

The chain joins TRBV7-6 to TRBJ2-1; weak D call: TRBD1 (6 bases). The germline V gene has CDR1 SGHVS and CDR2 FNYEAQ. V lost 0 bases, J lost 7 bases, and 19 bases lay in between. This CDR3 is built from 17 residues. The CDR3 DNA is TGTGCCAGCAGCTTAGCGATGATGAGGCAGGGGAGAAATGAGCAGTTCTTC. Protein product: CASSLAMMRQGRNEQFF.

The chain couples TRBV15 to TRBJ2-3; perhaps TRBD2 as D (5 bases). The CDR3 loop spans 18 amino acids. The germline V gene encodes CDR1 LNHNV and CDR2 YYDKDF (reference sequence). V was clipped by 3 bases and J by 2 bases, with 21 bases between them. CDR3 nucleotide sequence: TGTGCCACCAGCAGTCGGCCTACCCTTGAGCGGTACACAGATACGCAGTATTTT. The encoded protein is CATSSRPTLERYTDTQYF.

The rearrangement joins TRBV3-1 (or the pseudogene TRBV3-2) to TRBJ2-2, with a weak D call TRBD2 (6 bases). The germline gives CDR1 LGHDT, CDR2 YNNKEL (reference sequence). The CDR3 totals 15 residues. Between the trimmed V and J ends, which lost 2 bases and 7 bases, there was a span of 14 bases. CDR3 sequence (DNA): TGTGCCAGCAGCCAACTTCCCGGCGGGAACGGGGAGCTGTTTTTT. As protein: CASSQLPGGNGELFF.

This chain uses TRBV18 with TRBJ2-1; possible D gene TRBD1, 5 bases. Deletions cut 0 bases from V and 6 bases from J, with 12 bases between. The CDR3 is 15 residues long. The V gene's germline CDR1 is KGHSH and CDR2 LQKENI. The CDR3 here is CASSPPQGFSNEQFF. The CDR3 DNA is TGTGCCAGCTCACCACCTCAGGGATTTTCCAATGAGCAGTTCTTC.

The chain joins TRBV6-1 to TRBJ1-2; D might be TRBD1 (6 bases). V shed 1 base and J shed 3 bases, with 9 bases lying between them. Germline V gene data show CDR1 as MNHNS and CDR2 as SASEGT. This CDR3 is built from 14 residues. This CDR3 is CASSEGQAYYGYTF. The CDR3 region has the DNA TGTGCCAGCAGTGAAGGACAGGCCTACTATGGCTACACCTTC.

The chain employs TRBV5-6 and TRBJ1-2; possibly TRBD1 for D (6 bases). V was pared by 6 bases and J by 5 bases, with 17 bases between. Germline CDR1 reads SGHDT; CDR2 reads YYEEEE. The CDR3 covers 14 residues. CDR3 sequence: CASTPGGGRYGYTF. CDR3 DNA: TGTGCCAGCACCCCTGGCGGGGGGCGATATGGCTACACCTTC.

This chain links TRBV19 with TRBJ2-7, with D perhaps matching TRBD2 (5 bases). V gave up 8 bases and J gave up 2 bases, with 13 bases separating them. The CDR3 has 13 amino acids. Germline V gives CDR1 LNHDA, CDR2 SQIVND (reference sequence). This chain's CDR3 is CASASGFPYEQYF. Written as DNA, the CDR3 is TGTGCCAGTGCTTCGGGGTTTCCCTACGAGCAGTACTTC. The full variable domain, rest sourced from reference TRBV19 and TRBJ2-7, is DGGITQSPKYLFRKEGQNVTLSCEQNLNHDAMYWYRQDPGQGLRLIYYSQIVNDFQKGDIAEGYSVSREKKESFPLTVTSAQKNPTAFYLCASASGFPYEQYFGPGTRLTVT.

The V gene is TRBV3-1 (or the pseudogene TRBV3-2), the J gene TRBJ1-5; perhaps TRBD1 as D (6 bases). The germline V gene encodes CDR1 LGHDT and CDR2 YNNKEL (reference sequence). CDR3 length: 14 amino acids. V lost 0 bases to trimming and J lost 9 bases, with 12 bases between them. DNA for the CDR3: TGTGCCAGCAGCCAAGACGGGGGGCTGAGGCCCCAGCATTTT. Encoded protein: CASSQDGGLRPQHF.

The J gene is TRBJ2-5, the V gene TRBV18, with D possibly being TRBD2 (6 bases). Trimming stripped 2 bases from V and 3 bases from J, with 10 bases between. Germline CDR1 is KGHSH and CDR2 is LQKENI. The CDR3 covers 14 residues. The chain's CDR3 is CASSPFRGKETQYF. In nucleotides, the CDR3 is TGTGCCAGCTCACCATTCCGGGGGAAAGAGACCCAGTACTTC.

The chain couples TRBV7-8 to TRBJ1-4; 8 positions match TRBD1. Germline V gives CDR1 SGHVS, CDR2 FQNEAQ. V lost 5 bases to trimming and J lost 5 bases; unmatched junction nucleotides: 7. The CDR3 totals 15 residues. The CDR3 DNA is TGTGCCAGCAGCCGACGGAGGGACAGGAATGAAAAACTGTTTTTT. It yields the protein CASSRRRDRNEKLFF.

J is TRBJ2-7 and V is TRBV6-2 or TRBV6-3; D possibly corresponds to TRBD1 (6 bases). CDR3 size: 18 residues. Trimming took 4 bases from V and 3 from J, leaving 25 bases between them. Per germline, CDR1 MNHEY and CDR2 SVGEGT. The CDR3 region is CASSSTYSSRDINYEQYF. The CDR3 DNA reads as TGTGCCAGCAGTTCGACATATAGTTCTCGGGACATTAACTACGAGCAGTACTTC.

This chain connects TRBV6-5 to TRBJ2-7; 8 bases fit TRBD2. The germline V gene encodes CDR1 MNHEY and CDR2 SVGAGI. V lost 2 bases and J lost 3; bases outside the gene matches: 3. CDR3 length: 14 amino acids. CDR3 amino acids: CASSYLAGDYEQYF. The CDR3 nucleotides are TGTGCCAGCAGTTACCTAGCGGGTGACTACGAGCAGTACTTC.

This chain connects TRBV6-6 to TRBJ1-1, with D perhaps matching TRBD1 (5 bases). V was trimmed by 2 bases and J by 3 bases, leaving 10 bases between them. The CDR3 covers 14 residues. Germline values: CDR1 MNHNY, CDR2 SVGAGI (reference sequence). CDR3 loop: CASSYGQGYTEAFF. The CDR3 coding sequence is TGTGCCAGCAGTTACGGGCAGGGTTACACTGAAGCTTTCTTT.

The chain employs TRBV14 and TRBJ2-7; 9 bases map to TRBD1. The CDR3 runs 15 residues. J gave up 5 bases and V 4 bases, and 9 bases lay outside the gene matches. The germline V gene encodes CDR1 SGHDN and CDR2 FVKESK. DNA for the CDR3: TGTGCCAGCAGCCGGACTCGGGGACAGGGCAACGAGCAGTACTTC. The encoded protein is CASSRTRGQGNEQYF.

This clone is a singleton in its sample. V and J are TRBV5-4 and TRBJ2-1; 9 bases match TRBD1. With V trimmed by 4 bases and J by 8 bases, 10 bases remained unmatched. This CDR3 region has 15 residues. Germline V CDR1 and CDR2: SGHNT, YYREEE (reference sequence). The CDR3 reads CASSSAGQGGYEQFF. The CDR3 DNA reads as TGTGCCAGCAGCAGCGCGGGACAGGGTGGGTATGAGCAGTTCTTC.

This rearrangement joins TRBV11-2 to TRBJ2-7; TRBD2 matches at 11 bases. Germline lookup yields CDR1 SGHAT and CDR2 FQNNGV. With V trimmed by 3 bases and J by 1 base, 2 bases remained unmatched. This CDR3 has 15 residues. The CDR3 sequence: CASSFGTSGSYEQYF. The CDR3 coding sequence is TGTGCCAGCAGCTTCGGGACTAGCGGTTCCTACGAGCAGTACTTC.

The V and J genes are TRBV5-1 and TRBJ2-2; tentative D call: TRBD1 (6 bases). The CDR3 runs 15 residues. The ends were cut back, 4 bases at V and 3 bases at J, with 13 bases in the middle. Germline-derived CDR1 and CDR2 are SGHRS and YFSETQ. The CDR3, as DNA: TGCGCCAGCAGCATCTTGACAGGAGACACCGGGGAGCTGTTTTTT. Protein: CASSILTGDTGELFF. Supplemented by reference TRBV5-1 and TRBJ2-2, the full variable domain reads KAGVTQTPRYLIKTRGQQVTLSCSPISGHRSVSWYQQTPGQGLQFLFEYFSETQRNKGNFPGRFSGRQFSNSRSEMNVSTLELGDSALYLCASSILTGDTGELFFGEGSRLTVL.

The chain's CDR3 is CASSPTTGQGASGSYEQYF. CDR3 in DNA: TGTGCCAGTAGTCCCACGACCGGACAGGGGGCTTCTGGCTCCTACGAGCAGTACTTC. V gene TRBV19 combines with J gene TRBJ2-7, with 11 nucleotides matching TRBD1. Germline V gene sequence: CDR1 LNHDA, CDR2 SQIVND (reference sequence). V was clipped by 5 bases and J by 0 bases; unmatched bases: 15. The CDR3 has 19 amino acids.

The CDR3 sequence is CASSLGSSGGYEQYF. CDR3 bases: TGTGCCAGCAGCTTGGGGTCTAGCGGGGGTTACGAGCAGTACTTC. This chain uses TRBV5-4 with TRBJ2-7; 10 bases map to TRBD2. CDR1 SGHNT and CDR2 YYREEE come from the germline V gene (reference sequence). Losses at the gene ends were 0 bases for V and 4 bases for J; bases not matched to a gene: 4. The CDR3 has 15 residues.

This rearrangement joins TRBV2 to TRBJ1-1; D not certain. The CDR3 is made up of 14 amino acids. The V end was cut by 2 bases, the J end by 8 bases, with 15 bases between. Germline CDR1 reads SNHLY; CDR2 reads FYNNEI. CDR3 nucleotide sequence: TGTGCCAGCAGTGAACTCCGACCGAGGGAAGAAGCTTTCTTT. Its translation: CASSELRPREEAFF.

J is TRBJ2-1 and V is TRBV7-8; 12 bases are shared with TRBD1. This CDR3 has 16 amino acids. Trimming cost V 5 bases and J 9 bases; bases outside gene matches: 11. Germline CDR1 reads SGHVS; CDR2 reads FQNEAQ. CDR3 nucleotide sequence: TGTGCCAGCAGCATGAGCCGGGACAGGGGGCTGGGTGAGCAGTTCTTC. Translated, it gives CASSMSRDRGLGEQFF. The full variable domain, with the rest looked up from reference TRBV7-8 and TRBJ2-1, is GAGVSQSPRYKVAKRGQDVALRCDPISGHVSLFWYQQALGQGPEFLTYFQNEAQLDKSGLPSDRFFAERPEGSVSTLKIQRTQQEDSAVYLCASSMSRDRGLGEQFFGPGTRLTVL.

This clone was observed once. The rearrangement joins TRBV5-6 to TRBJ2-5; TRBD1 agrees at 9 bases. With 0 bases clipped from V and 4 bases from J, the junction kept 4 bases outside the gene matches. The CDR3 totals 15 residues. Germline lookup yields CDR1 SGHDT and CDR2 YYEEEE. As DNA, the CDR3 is TGTGCCAGCAGCTTGGTCGGGACAGGGAGAGAGACCCAGTACTTC. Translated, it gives CASSLVGTGRETQYF.

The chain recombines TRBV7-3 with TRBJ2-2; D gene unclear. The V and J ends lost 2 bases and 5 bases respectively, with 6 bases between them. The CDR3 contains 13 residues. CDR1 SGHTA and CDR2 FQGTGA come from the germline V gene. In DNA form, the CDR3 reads TGTGCCAGCAGCTTATACTGGACCGGGGAGCTGTTTTTT. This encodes CASSLYWTGELFF.